This TCR beta chain appears in the sequencing data of a study of T cell changes during pregnancy in multiple sclerosis. Germline V lookup: CDR1 LGHNT, CDR2 FRNRAP. The V end was cut by 0 bases, the J end by 1 base, with 9 bases between. The CDR3 has 16 amino acids. Clones were read by immunoSEQ multiplex PCR, and TCRdb kept only the in-frame ones, dropping some. The sample has about 42,000 clones; around 89% are singletons. This chain uses TRBV12-5 with TRBJ2-2; D ambiguous. The sample consisted of CD4+ T cells from peripheral blood mononuclear cells, taken in the second trimester of pregnancy. The sequence came from a female donor with multiple sclerosis, enrolled in a pregnancy study. CDR3 nucleotide sequence: TGTGCTAGTGGTTTGGTACTCGGTCAGAACACCGGGGAGCTGTTTTTT. Translation: CASGLVLGQNTGELFF.